Below, 27 T cell receptor beta chains from the same sample are listed, as sequenced in a study of T cell responses to AZD1222 COVID-19 vaccine (dated by TCRdb to the early 2020s). The sample's time point label, decoded: baseline before first vaccination. Library prep was done by the immunoSEQ multiplex PCR assay. TCRdb provides this immuneACCESS table in a form limited to in-frame rearrangements. Some clones are lacking; in checked studies, under half of them reflect an unresolved V gene, and why the rest are absent is not known. This sample gives around 94,000 clones in total; 85% to 90% of them show up just once. In total, the top ten clones hold 3.7% of the sample. The material sequenced was peripheral blood, taken on day 0 of AZD1222 vaccination. These receptors were taken from an adult in good health.

This sequence joins TRBV7-2 and TRBJ1-2, with 8 nucleotides matching TRBD1. CDR1 and CDR2 (germline): SGHTA, FQGNSA. V lost 3 bases, J lost 3 bases, and 9 bases stayed unmatched. There are 16 residues in the CDR3. The CDR3 sequence: CASSFKGTGSDYGYTF. The CDR3 region has the DNA TGTGCCAGCAGCTTTAAGGGGACAGGATCGGACTATGGCTACACCTTC.

The J gene is TRBJ2-5, the V gene TRBV27; D not certain. CDR3 size: 11 residues. With 6 bases removed from V and 5 bases from J, the gap between germline ends came to 7 bases. Germline V CDR1 and CDR2: MNHEY, SMNVEV (reference sequence). CDR3 in DNA: TGTGCCAGCAGCGTGGGGGAGACCCAGTACTTC. Its translation is CASSVGETQYF.

The V gene is TRBV5-1, the J gene TRBJ1-2, with a tentative D call TRBD1 (6 bases). Looked up from germline, CDR1 is SGHRS and CDR2 is YFSETQ. The CDR3 is made up of 12 amino acids. V dropped 4 bases and J dropped 5 bases, with 9 bases sitting between them. The CDR3 DNA follows: TGCGCCAGCAGCCTCGGACAGTATGGCTACACCTTC. Its protein is CASSLGQYGYTF. Using reference TRBV5-1 and TRBJ1-2 for the parts outside the CDR3, the full variable domain is KAGVTQTPRYLIKTRGQQVTLSCSPISGHRSVSWYQQTPGQGLQFLFEYFSETQRNKGNFPGRFSGRQFSNSRSEMNVSTLELGDSALYLCASSLGQYGYTFGSGTRLTVV.

This clone was detected only once. V and J are TRBV6-2 or TRBV6-3 and TRBJ1-6; D ambiguous. This CDR3 comprises 13 residues. The V end was cut by 1 base, the J end by 5 bases, with 3 bases between. Germline CDR1 and CDR2: MNHEY and SVGEGT. CDR3 bases: TGTGCCAGCAGTTACTGGGATAATTCACCCCTCCACTTT. It specifies CASSYWDNSPLHF.

The V and J genes are TRBV3-1 (or the pseudogene TRBV3-2) and TRBJ1-6; D is perhaps TRBD1 (6 bases). The CDR3 loop spans 13 amino acids. From germline, CDR1 is LGHDT and CDR2 YNNKEL (reference sequence). Deletions cut 3 bases from V and 8 bases from J, with 8 bases between. CDR3 in DNA: TGTGCCAGCAGCCAGGGGGCGGATTCACCCCTCCACTTT. Amino acids: CASSQGADSPLHF.

The chain carries TRBV19 and TRBJ1-1; TRBD1 agrees at 9 bases. The trim removed 6 bases at V and 1 base at J, leaving 0 bases unmatched. Germline V lookup: CDR1 LNHDA, CDR2 SQIVND (reference sequence). CDR3 length: 13 residues. Here the CDR3 DNA reads TGTGCCAGTAGGGACAGGGGGAACACTGAAGCTTTCTTT. It is translated as CASRDRGNTEAFF.

The CDR3: CASSLDSSYNEQFF. DNA of the CDR3: TGTGCCAGCAGTCTGGACAGCAGCTACAATGAGCAGTTCTTC. The chain combines TRBV2 with TRBJ2-1, with D perhaps TRBD1 (6 bases). Per germline, CDR1 SNHLY and CDR2 FYNNEI. CDR3 length: 14 residues. V lost 5 bases, J lost 3 bases, and 11 bases lay in between.

This clone was detected only once. The V and J genes are TRBV27 and TRBJ1-2, with D possibly TRBD1 on 5 matching bases. CDR1 is MNHEY, CDR2 SMNVEV, per germline (reference sequence). Trimming removed 5 bases from V and 10 bases from J, with 14 bases in between. This CDR3 is 12 amino acids long. The CDR3 coding sequence is TGTGCCAGCAGTCCGCTCCGGGGGGACTACACCTTC. Amino acid sequence: CASSPLRGDYTF.

The chain couples TRBV5-1 to TRBJ1-4; 7 bases map to TRBD1. This CDR3 is built from 16 residues. The germline V gene encodes CDR1 SGHRS and CDR2 YFSETQ. V was clipped by 1 base and J by 5 bases; unmatched bases: 8. Here the CDR3 DNA reads TGCGCCAGCAGCTTGCGGTCCCCAGGGGGAAATGAAAAACTGTTTTTT. It is translated as CASSLRSPGGNEKLFF.

The chain has TRBV5-1 and TRBJ2-7, with 10 positions matching TRBD1. The CDR3 runs 15 residues. The germline gives CDR1 SGHRS, CDR2 YFSETQ. Trimming removed 4 bases from V and 7 bases from J; junction bases left unmatched: 11. The CDR3 coding sequence is TGCGCCAGCAGCAAAACGGGACAGGGGCCAGGGGAGCAGTACTTC. This gives the protein CASSKTGQGPGEQYF.

This clone was seen once. The V call is TRBV7-9, the J call TRBJ1-2, with TRBD1 matching over 8 bases. The germline V gene encodes CDR1 SEHNR and CDR2 FQNEAQ (reference sequence). J was trimmed by 11 bases and V by 5 bases; bases with no gene match: 16. This CDR3 has 15 residues. The CDR3 nucleotides read TGTGCCAGCAGCCAACTATCGGGACAGGCGAGAAGGTACACCTTC. The encoded protein is CASSQLSGQARRYTF. The full variable domain, its missing parts supplied by reference TRBV7-9 and TRBJ1-2, is DTGVSQNPRHKITKRGQNVTFRCDPISEHNRLYWYRQTLGQGPEFLTYFQNEAQLEKSRLLSDRFSAERPKGSFSTLEIQRTEQGDSAMYLCASSQLSGQARRYTFGSGTRLTVV.

The chain joins TRBV5-4 to TRBJ1-1, with unresolved D. CDR3 length: 15 residues. Trimming removed 1 base from V and 8 bases from J, with 18 bases in between. Germline V CDR1 and CDR2: SGHNT, YYREEE (reference sequence). CDR3: CASSLYLLSGSEAFF. As DNA, the CDR3 is TGTGCCAGCAGCTTGTACTTATTATCGGGCAGCGAAGCTTTCTTT.

This clone has just one count. J is TRBJ1-4 and V is TRBV2, with D perhaps matching TRBD1 (5 bases). Germline V lookup: CDR1 SNHLY, CDR2 FYNNEI. The CDR3 sequence is 17 residues long. Trimming took 3 bases from V and 5 from J, leaving 19 bases between them. CDR3 DNA: TGTGCCAGCAGTGAGACAGAGCGACAAGTTGCAAATGAAAAACTGTTTTTT. As protein: CASSETERQVANEKLFF.

This clone appeared many times. The J gene is TRBJ1-4, the V gene TRBV5-1; 8 bases are shared with TRBD1. The length of the CDR3 is 15 residues. V shed 4 bases and J 5 bases; nucleotides not matched to a gene: 7. Germline assignment: CDR1 SGHRS and CDR2 YFSETQ. CDR3 DNA: TGCGCCAGCAGCAGCGGACAGGGACAGAATGAAAAACTGTTTTTT. Amino acid sequence: CASSSGQGQNEKLFF.

This clone was counted once. The gene calls are TRBV5-4 and TRBJ1-1, with a possible D match to TRBD1 (5 bases). The V end lost 6 bases, the J end lost 8 bases, and 11 bases lay between the germline ends. Germline V gene lookup returns CDR1 SGHNT and CDR2 YYREEE (reference sequence). This CDR3 has 11 residues. CDR3 DNA: TGTGCCAGCACCGGACGGGGGGAAGCTTTCTTT. Protein: CASTGRGEAFF.

This clone was seen a few times. The chain joins TRBV6-5 to TRBJ1-4, with TRBD1 matching over 8 bases. The germline V gene encodes CDR1 MNHEY and CDR2 SVGAGI. The CDR3 runs to 15 residues. J was trimmed by 2 bases and V by 6 bases; bases with no gene match: 5. The CDR3 loop reads CASRADRVTNEKLFF. CDR3 in DNA: TGTGCCAGCAGGGCGGACAGGGTCACTAATGAAAAACTGTTTTTT.

V gene TRBV29-1 combines with J gene TRBJ1-2; D is undetermined. CDR1 and CDR2 from the germline V gene are SQVTM and ANQGSEA. Trimming removed 0 bases at V and 3 bases at J, with 11 bases between. The CDR3 contains 14 residues. The CDR3 nucleotides read TGCAGCGTTGAAGAGGGTGGCAGGTACTATGGCTACACCTTC. Protein: CSVEEGGRYYGYTF. Looking up the rest from reference TRBV29-1 and TRBJ1-2 gives the full variable domain: SAVISQKPSRDICQRGTSLTIQCQVDSQVTMMFWYRQQPGQSLTLIATANQGSEATYESGFVIDKFPISRPNLTFSTLTVSNMSPEDSSIYLCSVEEGGRYYGYTFGSGTRLTVV.

The chain couples TRBV28 to TRBJ1-2; D is unclear. Germline V gene lookup returns CDR1 MDHEN and CDR2 SYDVKM. This CDR3 comprises 12 residues. V shed 4 bases and J shed 7 bases, with 10 bases lying between them. The CDR3 protein is CASSSAYGGYTF. As DNA, the CDR3 is TGTGCCAGCAGTTCTGCTTATGGTGGCTACACCTTC.

The chain couples TRBV5-4 to TRBJ2-3; 7 nucleotides line up with TRBD1. With V trimmed by 4 bases and J by 0 bases, 8 bases remained unmatched. This CDR3 is built from 16 residues. Germline CDR1 SGHNT, CDR2 YYREEE (reference sequence). CDR3 in amino acids: CASSRITGASTDTQYF. Written as DNA, the CDR3 is TGTGCCAGCAGCAGAATTACAGGGGCGAGCACAGATACGCAGTATTTT.

The count of this clone is one. The chain has TRBV5-5 and TRBJ1-4; D is uncertain. Germline CDR1 is SGHKS and CDR2 is YYEKEE (reference sequence). The CDR3 runs 14 residues. Trimming pared 1 base from V and 7 bases from J, leaving 11 bases between. The CDR3 here is CASSLIQMSEKLFF. DNA of the CDR3: TGTGCCAGCAGCTTGATACAGATGAGTGAAAAACTGTTTTTT.

This sequence joins TRBV3-1 (or the pseudogene TRBV3-2) and TRBJ2-3; D is possibly TRBD1 or TRBD2 (5 bases each). Germline CDR1 is LGHDT and CDR2 is YNNKEL (reference sequence). CDR3 length: 16 residues. V lost 3 bases, J lost 2 bases, and 15 bases lay in between. CDR3 DNA sequence: TGTGCCAGCAGCCAGAGCTCTTGGGACCCCACAGATACGCAGTATTTT. Translation gives CASSQSSWDPTDTQYF.

The gene calls are TRBV6-1 and TRBJ1-3, with D unclear. Germline values: CDR1 MNHNS, CDR2 SASEGT. Trimming pared 2 bases from V and 5 bases from J, leaving 7 bases between. The CDR3 totals 13 residues. The CDR3 DNA follows: TGTGCCAGCAGTGAAACACAGAGAAACACCATATATTTT. It encodes CASSETQRNTIYF.

This chain uses TRBV5-1 with TRBJ1-1; D remains unclear. V lost 4 bases, J lost 0 bases, and 7 bases lay in between. The V gene's germline CDR1 is SGHRS and CDR2 YFSETQ. This CDR3 region has 13 residues. The CDR3: CASSEPVNTEAFF. The CDR3, as DNA: TGCGCCAGCAGCGAACCGGTGAACACTGAAGCTTTCTTT. Together with reference TRBV5-1 and TRBJ1-1, the CDR3 gives the full variable domain: KAGVTQTPRYLIKTRGQQVTLSCSPISGHRSVSWYQQTPGQGLQFLFEYFSETQRNKGNFPGRFSGRQFSNSRSEMNVSTLELGDSALYLCASSEPVNTEAFFGQGTRLTVV.

The sample holds a few counts of this clone. The chain carries TRBV7-3 and TRBJ1-2; no reliable D call. This CDR3 is built from 13 residues. Per the germline V gene, CDR1 is SGHTA and CDR2 is FQGTGA. The V gene lost 3 bases and the J gene lost 4 bases, with 9 bases spanning the gap. CDR3 sequence: CASSLGPLYGYTF. CDR3 DNA: TGTGCCAGCAGCTTGGGTCCCCTCTATGGCTACACCTTC.

This chain uses TRBV15 with TRBJ1-4, with D hard to call. Germline loops: CDR1 LNHNV, CDR2 YYDKDF (reference sequence). The CDR3 consists of 15 residues. The V gene lost 1 base and the J gene lost 5 bases, with 11 bases spanning the gap. CDR3 sequence: CATSRAGRLNEKLFF. CDR3 nucleotides: TGTGCCACCAGCAGAGCGGGCAGGCTAAATGAAAAACTGTTTTTT.

Only a few counts were recorded for this clone. This sequence joins TRBV2 and TRBJ1-2, with D unresolved. Germline loops: CDR1 SNHLY, CDR2 FYNNEI. The CDR3 totals 13 residues. V lost 6 bases, J lost 2 bases, and 10 bases lay in between. DNA of the CDR3: TGTGCCAGCAGCGGAACGGCCAACTATGGCTACACCTTC. Its protein product is CASSGTANYGYTF.

The V gene is TRBV5-1, the J gene TRBJ1-1, with 10 bases matching TRBD1. V trimming: 5 bases; J trimming: 6 bases; junction bases outside the gene matches: 7. Per the germline V gene, CDR1 is SGHRS and CDR2 is YFSETQ. This CDR3 spans 14 amino acids. In DNA, the CDR3 is TGCGCCAGCAGGCAAACCGGGACAGGGGCTGAAGCTTTCTTT. Its translation: CASRQTGTGAEAFF.